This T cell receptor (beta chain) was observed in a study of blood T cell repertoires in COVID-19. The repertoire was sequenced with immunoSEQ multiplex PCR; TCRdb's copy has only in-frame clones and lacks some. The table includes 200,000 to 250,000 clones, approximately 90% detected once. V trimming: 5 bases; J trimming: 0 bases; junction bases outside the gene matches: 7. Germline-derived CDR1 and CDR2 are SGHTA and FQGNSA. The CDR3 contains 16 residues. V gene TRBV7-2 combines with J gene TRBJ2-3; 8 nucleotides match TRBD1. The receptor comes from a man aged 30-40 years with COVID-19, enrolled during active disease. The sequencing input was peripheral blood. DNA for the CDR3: TGTGCCAGCAGCGAGTGGAGGACAGGGAGCACAGATACGCAGTATTTT. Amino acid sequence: CASSEWRTGSTDTQYF.